The 26 T cell receptor beta chains below come from one sample, sequenced in a study of response to subunit inactivated influenza vaccine. One entry per CDR3 protein results from TCRdb running MiXCR on the RT-PCR reads. The sample includes 500,000 to 750,000 distinct CDR3 sequences, 14% of them seen just once. Sequencing used PBMCs from blood, obtained 11 to 12 days after vaccination. The receptors come from a man between 45 and 60 years old who received an inactivated influenza vaccine.

This clonotype was observed a few times. J is TRBJ1-5 and V is TRBV10-3, with D hard to call. Looked up from germline, CDR1 is ENHRY and CDR2 is SYGVKD. CDR3 length equals 15 residues. Trimming took 3 bases from V and 3 from J, leaving 12 bases between them. The CDR3 sequence: CAISDAGPNNQPQHF. The CDR3 DNA follows: TGTGCCATCAGTGATGCAGGACCAAACAATCAGCCCCAGCATTTT.

In its sample, this clonotype was seen a few times. The chain couples TRBV20-1 to TRBJ2-7; 7 bases are shared with TRBD1. The CDR3 spans 13 residues. CDR1 and CDR2 from the germline V gene are DFQATT and SNEGSKA (reference sequence). Trimming at V came to 6 bases and at J to 6 bases, leaving 11 bases not matched to a gene. The CDR3 reads CSAPGGRAFEQYF. Here the CDR3 DNA reads TGCAGTGCCCCAGGGGGACGTGCGTTCGAGCAGTACTTC.

For the CDR3, the DNA is TGCGCCAGCAGTGAGTCGGGAGGCAATGAGCAGTTCTTC. Residues: CASSESGGNEQFF. This rearrangement joins TRBV10-2 to TRBJ2-1, with D maybe TRBD2 (6 bases). Trimming took 0 bases from V and 6 from J, leaving 6 bases between them. The CDR3 consists of 13 residues. CDR1 and CDR2 from the germline V gene are WSHSY and SAAADI.

This clonotype was counted ten times or more. The genes are TRBV28 and TRBJ2-2, with TRBD2 as a possible D gene (6 bases). CDR3 length: 15 residues. V was trimmed by 4 bases and J by 8 bases, leaving 17 bases between them. Germline CDR1 is MDHEN and CDR2 is SYDVKM. The CDR3 DNA sequence: TGTGCCAGCAGTTCACTGGAGAGGGGAGGTGGGGAGCTGTTTTTT. It specifies CASSSLERGGGELFF.

The V call is TRBV6-2 or TRBV6-3, the J call TRBJ2-7, with unresolved D. The CDR3 has 15 residues. V lost 2 bases and J 0 bases, leaving 11 bases between the germline ends. The germline gives CDR1 MNHEY, CDR2 SVGEGT. The CDR3 nucleotides read TGTGCCAGCAGTTACGGGCCCAGAGGCTCCTACGAGCAGTACTTC. Its protein product is CASSYGPRGSYEQYF.

The chain employs TRBV12-3 or TRBV12-4 and TRBJ1-2; 7 bases are shared with TRBD1. V lost 5 bases to trimming and J lost 13 bases; unmatched junction nucleotides: 7. This CDR3 has 11 amino acids. CDR3: CASSVTGYFTF. In DNA form, the CDR3 reads TGTGCCAGCAGTGTGACAGGGTATTTCACCTTC.

Turning to this clonotype: Since a much larger clone is just one base distant, this may be a read error. The gene calls are TRBV3-1 and TRBJ2-7; D gene unclear. The CDR3 extends over 13 amino acids. The V and J ends lost 4 bases and 5 bases respectively, with 12 bases between them. Germline loops: CDR1 LGHDT, CDR2 YNNKEL (reference sequence). CDR3 bases: TGTGCCAGCAGCCTAGTTTCGGGCCACGAGCAGTACTTC. Residues: CASSLVSGHEQYF.

The J gene is TRBJ2-1, the V gene TRBV20-1; no clear D. Germline V CDR1 and CDR2: DFQATT, SNEGSKA (reference sequence). V was clipped by 6 bases and J by 2 bases, with 11 bases between them. This CDR3 spans 13 amino acids. CDR3 in DNA: TGCAGTGCCACGCGCGGAACCTACAATGAGCAGTTCTTC. Translating gives CSATRGTYNEQFF.

J is TRBJ1-2 and V is TRBV15; maybe TRBD1 (5 bases). Trimming took off 4 bases at V and 4 bases at J, with 16 bases between the two ends. This CDR3 region has 15 residues. The germline CDR1 and CDR2 sequences are LNHNV and YYDKDF (reference sequence). Written as DNA, the CDR3 is TGTGCCACCAGCATCGCCGGGGGTAGCGGCTATGGCTACACCTTC. Translated, it gives CATSIAGGSGYGYTF.

The V gene is TRBV9, the J gene TRBJ1-1; 7 nucleotides line up with TRBD1. V was clipped by 0 bases and J by 0 bases; unmatched bases: 2. The CDR3 length is 15 residues. Germline V CDR1 and CDR2: SGDLS, YYNGEE. CDR3 residues: CASSVAGGMNTEAFF. CDR3 DNA sequence: TGTGCCAGCAGCGTAGCAGGGGGGATGAACACTGAAGCTTTCTTT.

V gene TRBV7-9 combines with J gene TRBJ2-5; maybe TRBD2 (6 bases). The germline V and J ends were trimmed by 4 bases and 7 bases, with 19 bases remaining between them. The CDR3 contains 15 residues. CDR1 and CDR2 from the germline V gene are SEHNR and FQNEAQ (reference sequence). CDR3: CASSYLVGGSSTQYF. The CDR3 DNA sequence: TGTGCCAGCAGCTATCTAGTGGGGGGAAGTTCGACCCAGTACTTC.

The table lists this clonotype with many counts. The chain couples TRBV9 to TRBJ1-5; TRBD1 agrees at 8 bases. This CDR3 comprises 14 residues. J was trimmed by 4 bases and V by 3 bases; bases with no gene match: 3. Germline assignment: CDR1 SGDLS and CDR2 YYNGEE. The CDR3 sequence: CASSEGQGNQPQHF. CDR3 nucleotides: TGTGCCAGCAGCGAAGGACAGGGAAATCAGCCCCAGCATTTT.

This clonotype has only a few counts. The chain joins TRBV20-1 to TRBJ2-7, with 8 bases aligning to TRBD1. Germline CDR1 is DFQATT and CDR2 is SNEGSKA (reference sequence). J gave up 5 bases and V 0 bases, and 9 bases lay outside the gene matches. The CDR3 spans 15 residues. CDR3 sequence: CSARDTQGADDEQYF. CDR3 DNA sequence: TGCAGTGCTAGAGATACGCAGGGGGCGGACGACGAGCAGTACTTC.

In DNA form, the CDR3 reads TGTGCCAGCTCCTTGATGGGGGCCGTTAATAATTCACCCCTCCACTTT. Translated, it gives CASSLMGAVNNSPLHF. This rearrangement joins TRBV2 to TRBJ1-6; TRBD1 is a possible D gene (6 bases). Deletions cut 8 bases from V and 5 bases from J, with 19 bases between. The CDR3 sequence is 16 residues long. CDR1 and CDR2 from the germline V gene are SNHLY and FYNNEI.

This clonotype turned up a few times. V is TRBV6-2 or TRBV6-3 and J is TRBJ2-1; TRBD1 matches 9 bases. The CDR3 runs 13 residues. Germline V gene data show CDR1 as MNHEY and CDR2 as SVGEGT. V dropped 5 bases and J dropped 10; count of bases not matched to a gene: 6. The CDR3 is CASSGTGWGEQFF. CDR3 bases: TGTGCCAGCAGTGGGACAGGGTGGGGCGAGCAGTTCTTC.

In its sample, this clonotype was seen a few times. The rearrangement links TRBV7-9 to TRBJ2-5, with 8 bases lining up with TRBD1. Germline CDR1 reads SEHNR; CDR2 reads FQNEAQ (reference sequence). Losses at the gene ends were 5 bases for V and 5 bases for J; bases not matched to a gene: 7. There are 14 residues in the CDR3. The CDR3 sequence is CASSGRTGRETQYF. CDR3 nucleotides: TGTGCCAGCAGCGGAAGGACAGGGAGGGAGACCCAGTACTTC.

This rearrangement joins TRBV4-2 to TRBJ1-3, with 10 nucleotides matching TRBD1. In germline, CDR1 is LGHNA, CDR2 YNFKEQ. V lost 2 bases, J lost 1 base, and 5 bases stayed unmatched. CDR3 length equals 17 residues. The CDR3: CASSQMGQGLSGNTIYF. In DNA form, the CDR3 reads TGTGCCAGCAGCCAAATGGGACAGGGGCTTTCTGGAAACACCATATATTTT.

To note about this clonotype: Because the CDR3 is missing its conserved closing phenylalanine or tryptophan, this is likely a read error. CDR3 nucleotides: TGTGCCAGCAGCTTGATATCGGGACAACTCACAGATACGCAGTATTTA. Translation gives CASSLISGQLTDTQYL. The chain combines TRBV5-8 with TRBJ2-3; a possible D gene is TRBD1 (6 bases). V was pared by 1 base and J by 2 bases, with 14 bases between. CDR3 length: 16 amino acids. Germline-derived CDR1 and CDR2 are SGHTS and YDEGEE.

The chain links TRBV6-5 to TRBJ1-1, with D perhaps matching TRBD1 (5 bases). V lost 0 bases and J lost 0, with 11 bases in between. The CDR3 has 16 amino acids. CDR1 is MNHEY and CDR2 is SVGAGI in the germline V gene. For the CDR3, the DNA is TGTGCCAGCAGTTACTCCGGGACGAAGATGAACACTGAAGCTTTCTTT. This translates into CASSYSGTKMNTEAFF.

This clonotype was detected a few times. The V and J genes are TRBV6-2 or TRBV6-3 and TRBJ2-7; TRBD1 matches at 10 bases. Germline V gene sequence: CDR1 MNHEY, CDR2 SVGEGT. J gave up 2 bases and V 5 bases, and 9 bases lay outside the gene matches. The length of the CDR3 is 16 residues. CDR3: CASSLSSGTGAYEQYF. The CDR3 coding sequence is TGTGCCAGCAGTCTATCATCCGGGACAGGGGCCTACGAGCAGTACTTC.

This chain connects TRBV12-3 or TRBV12-4 to TRBJ1-5; TRBD1 might be the D (6 bases). This CDR3 has 13 residues. V was pared by 3 bases and J by 6 bases, with 9 bases between. The CDR3 bases are TGTGCCAGCAGTTTCCGGGGGCCTCAGCCCCAGCATTTT. Translated, it gives CASSFRGPQPQHF.

This clonotype showed up just a few times. The V and J genes are TRBV7-2 and TRBJ2-2; TRBD1 agrees at 7 bases. Germline CDR1 and CDR2: SGHTA and FQGNSA. J was trimmed by 6 bases and V by 5 bases; bases with no gene match: 6. CDR3 length: 14 residues. CDR3 protein: CASSNQGVPGELFF. DNA of the CDR3: TGTGCCAGCAGCAATCAGGGGGTTCCCGGGGAGCTGTTTTTT.

This clonotype was detected many times. The chain recombines TRBV5-1 with TRBJ2-1, with 8 nucleotides matching TRBD1. The CDR3 totals 17 residues. Trimming removed 2 bases from V and 8 bases from J; junction bases left unmatched: 15. Germline CDR1 reads SGHRS; CDR2 reads YFSETQ. The CDR3, as DNA: TGCGCCAGCAGCTTACTTCCAGGGGGCGCAACGACGGATGAGCAGTTCTTC. Its protein is CASSLLPGGATTDEQFF.

This clonotype appeared many times. This chain joins TRBV24-1 and TRBJ2-5, with 8 bases that match TRBD2. The germline gives CDR1 KGHDR, CDR2 SFDVKD. V lost 3 bases to trimming and J lost 1 base; unmatched junction nucleotides: 3. The CDR3 loop spans 15 amino acids. The CDR3 bases are TGTGCCACCAGTGATCTAAGCGGGGGCCAAGAGACCCAGTACTTC. This gives the protein CATSDLSGGQETQYF.

This clonotype was detected only a few times. The chain has TRBV6-5 and TRBJ2-1; a possible D gene is TRBD2 (5 bases). The CDR3 spans 15 residues. From germline, CDR1 is MNHEY and CDR2 SVGAGI. V was cut by 1 base and J by 1 base, with 8 bases left in between. CDR3 sequence reads: CASSYFGESYNEQFF. CDR3 nucleotides: TGTGCCAGCAGTTACTTTGGGGAGTCCTACAATGAGCAGTTCTTC.

V usage is TRBV4-2 and J usage is TRBJ2-5, with D maybe TRBD2 (5 bases). Germline assignment: CDR1 LGHNA and CDR2 YNFKEQ. Trimming shortened V by 3 bases and J by 3 bases, and 17 bases separated the two germline ends. The CDR3 is 16 residues long. CDR3: CASSQPDLARKETQYF. CDR3 in DNA: TGTGCCAGCAGCCAGCCGGACCTAGCTAGAAAAGAGACCCAGTACTTC.